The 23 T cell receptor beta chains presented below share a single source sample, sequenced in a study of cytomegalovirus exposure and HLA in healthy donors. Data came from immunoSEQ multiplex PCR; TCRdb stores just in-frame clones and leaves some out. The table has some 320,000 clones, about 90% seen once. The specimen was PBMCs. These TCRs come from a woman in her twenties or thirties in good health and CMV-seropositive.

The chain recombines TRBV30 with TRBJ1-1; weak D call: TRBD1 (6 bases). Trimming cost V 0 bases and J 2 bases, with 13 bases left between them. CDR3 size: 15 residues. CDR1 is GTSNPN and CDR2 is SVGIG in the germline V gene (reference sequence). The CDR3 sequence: CAWSVRLRGNTEAFF. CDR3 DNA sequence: TGTGCCTGGAGTGTACGTCTCAGGGGCAACACTGAAGCTTTCTTT.

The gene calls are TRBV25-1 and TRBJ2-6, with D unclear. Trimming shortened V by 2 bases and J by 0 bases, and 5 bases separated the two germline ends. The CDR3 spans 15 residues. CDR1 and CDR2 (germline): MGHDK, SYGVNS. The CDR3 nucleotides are TGTGCCAGCAGTGAACAGGCCTCTGGGGCCAACGTCCTGACTTTC. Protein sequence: CASSEQASGANVLTF.

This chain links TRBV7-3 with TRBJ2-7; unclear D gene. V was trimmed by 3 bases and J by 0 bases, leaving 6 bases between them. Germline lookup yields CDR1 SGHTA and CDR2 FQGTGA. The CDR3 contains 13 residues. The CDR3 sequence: CASSFARSYEQYF. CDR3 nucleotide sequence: TGTGCCAGCAGCTTTGCACGCTCCTACGAGCAGTACTTC. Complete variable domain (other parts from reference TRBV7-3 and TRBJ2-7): GAGVSQTPSNKVTEKGKYVELRCDPISGHTALYWYRQSLGQGPEFLIYFQGTGAADDSGLPNDRFFAVRPEGSVSTLKIQRTERGDSAVYLCASSFARSYEQYFGPGTRLTVT.

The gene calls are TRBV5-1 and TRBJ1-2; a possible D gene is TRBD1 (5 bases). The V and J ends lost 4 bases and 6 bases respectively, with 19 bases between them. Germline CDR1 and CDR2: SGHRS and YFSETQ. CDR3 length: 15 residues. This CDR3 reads CASSQVAGEENGYTF. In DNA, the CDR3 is TGCGCCAGCAGCCAGGTTGCGGGGGAAGAGAATGGCTACACCTTC.

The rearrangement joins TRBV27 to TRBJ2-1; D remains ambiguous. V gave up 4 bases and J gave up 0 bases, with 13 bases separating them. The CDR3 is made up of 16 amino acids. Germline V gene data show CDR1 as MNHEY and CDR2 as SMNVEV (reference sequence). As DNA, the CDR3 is TGTGCCAGCAGTTCCCGTTTCCCGAGCTCCTACAATGAGCAGTTCTTC. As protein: CASSSRFPSSYNEQFF.

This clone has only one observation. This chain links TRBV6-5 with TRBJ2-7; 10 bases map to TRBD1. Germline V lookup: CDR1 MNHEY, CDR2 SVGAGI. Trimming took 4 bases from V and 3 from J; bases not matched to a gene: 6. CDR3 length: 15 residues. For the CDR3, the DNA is TGTGCCAGCAGTTCGACCGGGACAGGGGTCTACGAGCAGTACTTC. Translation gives CASSSTGTGVYEQYF.

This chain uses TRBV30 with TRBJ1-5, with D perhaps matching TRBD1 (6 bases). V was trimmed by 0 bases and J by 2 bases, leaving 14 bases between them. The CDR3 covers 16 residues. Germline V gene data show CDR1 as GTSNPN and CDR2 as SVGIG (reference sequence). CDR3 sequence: CAWSVNWDTGNQPQHF. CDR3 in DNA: TGTGCCTGGAGTGTTAATTGGGACACTGGCAATCAGCCCCAGCATTTT.

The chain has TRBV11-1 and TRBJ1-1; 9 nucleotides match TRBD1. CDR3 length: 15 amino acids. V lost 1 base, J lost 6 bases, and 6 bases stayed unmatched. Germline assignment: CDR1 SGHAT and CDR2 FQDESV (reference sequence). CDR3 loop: CASSLEGDREPEAFF. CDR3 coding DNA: TGTGCCAGCAGCTTAGAGGGGGACAGGGAGCCTGAAGCTTTCTTT.

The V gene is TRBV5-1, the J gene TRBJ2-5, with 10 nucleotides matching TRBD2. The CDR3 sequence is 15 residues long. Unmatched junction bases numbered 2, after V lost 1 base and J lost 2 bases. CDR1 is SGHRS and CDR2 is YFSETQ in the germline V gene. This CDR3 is CASSLTSGTQETQYF. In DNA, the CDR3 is TGCGCCAGCAGCTTGACTAGCGGGACTCAAGAGACCCAGTACTTC.

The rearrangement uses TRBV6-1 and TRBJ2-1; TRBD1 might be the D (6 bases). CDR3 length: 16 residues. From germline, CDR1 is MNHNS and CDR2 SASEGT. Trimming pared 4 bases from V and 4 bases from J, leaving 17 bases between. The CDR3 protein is CASSVSQGTPYNEQFF. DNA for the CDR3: TGTGCCAGCAGTGTATCACAGGGAACCCCTTACAATGAGCAGTTCTTC.

CDR3 sequence (DNA): TGTGCCAGTAGTACCGGGACAGGGTTACGAGGGCAGCCCCAGCATTTT. Residues: CASSTGTGLRGQPQHF. The chain uses TRBV19 and TRBJ1-5; TRBD1 agrees at 9 bases. This CDR3 has 16 residues. Germline V gene lookup returns CDR1 LNHDA and CDR2 SQIVND (reference sequence). The junction had 11 bases not matched to a gene; V was cut back by 4 bases and J by 7 bases. Looking up the rest from reference TRBV19 and TRBJ1-5 gives the full variable domain: DGGITQSPKYLFRKEGQNVTLSCEQNLNHDAMYWYRQDPGQGLRLIYYSQIVNDFQKGDIAEGYSVSREKKESFPLTVTSAQKNPTAFYLCASSTGTGLRGQPQHFGDGTRLSIL.

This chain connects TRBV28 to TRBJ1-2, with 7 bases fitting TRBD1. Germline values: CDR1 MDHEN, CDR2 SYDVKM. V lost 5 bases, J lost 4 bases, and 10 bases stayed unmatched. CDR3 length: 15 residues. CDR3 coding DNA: TGTGCCAGCAGTGCCATGGACAGGCCCGCCTATGGCTACACCTTC. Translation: CASSAMDRPAYGYTF.

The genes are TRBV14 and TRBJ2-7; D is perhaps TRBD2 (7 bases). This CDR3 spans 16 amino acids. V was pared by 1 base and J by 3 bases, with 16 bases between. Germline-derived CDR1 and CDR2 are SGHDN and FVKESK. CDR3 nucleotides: TGTGCCAGCAGCCAAGTTATGGGGGGGCTCGACTACGAGCAGTACTTC. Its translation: CASSQVMGGLDYEQYF. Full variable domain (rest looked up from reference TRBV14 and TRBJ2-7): EAGVTQFPSHSVIEKGQTVTLRCDPISGHDNLYWYRRVMGKEIKFLLHFVKESKQDESGMPNNRFLAERTGGTYSTLKVQPAELEDSGVYFCASSQVMGGLDYEQYFGPGTRLTVT.

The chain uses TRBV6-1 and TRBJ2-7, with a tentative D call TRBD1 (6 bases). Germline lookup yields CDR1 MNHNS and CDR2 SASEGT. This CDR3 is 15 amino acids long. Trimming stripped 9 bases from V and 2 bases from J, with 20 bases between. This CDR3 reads CASNRVPRPPYEQYF. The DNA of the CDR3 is TGTGCCAGTAACAGGGTTCCAAGGCCGCCCTACGAGCAGTACTTC.

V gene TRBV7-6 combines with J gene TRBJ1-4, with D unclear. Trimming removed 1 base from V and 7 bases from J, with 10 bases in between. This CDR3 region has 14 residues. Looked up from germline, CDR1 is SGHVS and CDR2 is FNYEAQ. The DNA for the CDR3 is TGTGCCAGCAGCTTAGGACACCGAACTGAAAAACTGTTTTTT. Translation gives CASSLGHRTEKLFF.

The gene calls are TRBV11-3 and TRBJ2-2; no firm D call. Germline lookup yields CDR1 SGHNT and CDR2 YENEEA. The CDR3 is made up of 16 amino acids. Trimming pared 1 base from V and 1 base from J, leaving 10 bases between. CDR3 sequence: CASSLVARENTGELFF. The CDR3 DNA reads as TGTGCCAGCAGCTTAGTCGCGCGTGAGAACACCGGGGAGCTGTTTTTT.

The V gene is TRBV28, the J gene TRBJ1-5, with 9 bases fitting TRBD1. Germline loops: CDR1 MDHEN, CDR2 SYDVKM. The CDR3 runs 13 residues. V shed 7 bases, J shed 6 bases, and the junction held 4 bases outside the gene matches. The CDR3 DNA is TGTGCCAGCACCGGGACAGGGCGTCAGCCCCAGCATTTT. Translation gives CASTGTGRQPQHF.

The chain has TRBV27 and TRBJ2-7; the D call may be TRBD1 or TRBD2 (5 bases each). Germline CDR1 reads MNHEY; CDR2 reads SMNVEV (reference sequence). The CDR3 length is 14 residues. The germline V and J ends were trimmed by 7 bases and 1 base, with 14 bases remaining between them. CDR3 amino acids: CASTPPGRSYEQYF. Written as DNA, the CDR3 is TGTGCCAGCACCCCACCGGGACGGTCCTACGAGCAGTACTTC.

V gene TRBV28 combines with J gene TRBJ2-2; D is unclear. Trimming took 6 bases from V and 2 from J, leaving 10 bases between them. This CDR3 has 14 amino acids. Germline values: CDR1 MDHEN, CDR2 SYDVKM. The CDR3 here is CASSHGRNTGELFF. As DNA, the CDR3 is TGTGCCAGCAGCCATGGACGCAACACCGGGGAGCTGTTTTTT.

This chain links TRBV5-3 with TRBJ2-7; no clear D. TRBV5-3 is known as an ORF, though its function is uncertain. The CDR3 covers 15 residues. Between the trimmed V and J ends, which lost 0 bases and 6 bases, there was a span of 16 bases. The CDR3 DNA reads TGTGCCAGAAGCTTGGCATCTTCCAGGTGGGCCGAGCAGTACTTC. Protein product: CARSLASSRWAEQYF.

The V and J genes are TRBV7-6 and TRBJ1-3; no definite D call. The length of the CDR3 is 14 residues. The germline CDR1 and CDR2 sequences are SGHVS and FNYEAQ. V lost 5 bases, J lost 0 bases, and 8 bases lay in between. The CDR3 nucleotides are TGTGCCAGCAGCGTTTTGAGCTCTGGAAACACCATATATTTT. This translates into CASSVLSSGNTIYF.

CDR3 region: CASIGRRGTGELFF. CDR3 in DNA: TGTGCCAGCATAGGGCGTCGGGGCACCGGGGAGCTGTTTTTT. The chain combines TRBV6-1 with TRBJ2-2, with a tentative D call TRBD2 (5 bases). The CDR3 covers 14 residues. Trimming stripped 7 bases from V and 4 bases from J, with 13 bases between. Looked up from germline, CDR1 is MNHNS and CDR2 is SASEGT.

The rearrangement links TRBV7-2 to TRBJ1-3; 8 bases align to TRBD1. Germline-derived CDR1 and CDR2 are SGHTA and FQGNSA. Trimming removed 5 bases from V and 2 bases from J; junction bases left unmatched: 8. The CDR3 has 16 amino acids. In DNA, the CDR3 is TGTGCCAGCAGCCCCCGGACAGGGCCGCCTGGAAACACCATATATTTT. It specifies CASSPRTGPPGNTIYF.